The sequence of this T cell receptor beta chain was determined in a study of blood T cell repertoires in COVID-19. CDR1 is MDHEN and CDR2 is SYDVKM in the germline V gene. The CDR3 extends over 14 amino acids. The junction had 5 bases not matched to a gene; V was cut back by 5 bases and J by 4 bases. Original handling: Amplification of reference gene primers provided the estimated nucleated cell counts. Measured with immunoSEQ multiplex PCR; TCRdb has only the in-frame clones, and not every one. The V and J calls and clone size were taken over from that table, and D and trimming were inferred from the DNA. Altogether about 250,000 clones are present, roughly 84% being singletons, with the ten largest covering approximately 4%.

The source is a man aged 50-59 years with active or convalescent COVID-19. Input material: peripheral blood. The chain is built from TRBV28 and TRBJ2-7; TRBD1 matches 10 bases. CDR3 nucleotide sequence: TGTGCCAGCAGTGGCGGACAGGGGGTATACGAGCAGTACTTC. This sequence encodes CASSGGQGVYEQYF.